These 17 T cell receptor beta chains were sequenced from one sample in a study of breast tumors, draining lymph nodes, adjacent tissues. TCRdb re-derived calls from the multiplex PCR reads in MiXCR, one entry per CDR3 protein. The profile shows 47,000 or so distinct CDR3 sequences, around 23% of them singletons. Input material: breast tumor tissue. Receptors originate from a female donor with breast cancer. Some clones in this sample may be carry-over from other donors' samples.

Written as DNA, the CDR3 is TGCAGCGCAAATGGACAGGCGGGGGGTTACGAGCAGTACTTC. This codes for CSANGQAGGYEQYF. The chain recombines TRBV29-1 with TRBJ2-7, with a possible D match to TRBD2 (8 bases). V was clipped by 7 bases and J by 4 bases, with 20 bases between them. CDR3 length: 14 amino acids. Germline V CDR1 and CDR2: SQVTM, ANQGSEA.

The sample holds one count of this clonotype. A much larger clone is a single base away; this may be a read error. The chain couples TRBV19 to TRBJ2-3, with D possibly being TRBD1 (5 bases). The CDR3 is 15 residues long. CDR1 is LNHDA and CDR2 is SQIVND in the germline V gene (reference sequence). V lost 2 bases and J lost 0, with 9 bases in between. The chain's CDR3 is CASSIKGPSTDTQYF. CDR3 in DNA: TGTGCCAGTAGTATAAAGGGGCCTAGCACAGATACGCAGTATTTT.

This clonotype was counted many times. J is TRBJ2-3 and V is TRBV7-6; D call uncertain. The CDR3 loop spans 13 amino acids. V was trimmed by 5 bases and J by 4 bases, leaving 10 bases between them. From germline, CDR1 is SGHVS and CDR2 FNYEAQ. CDR3 sequence reads: CASSPQPADTQYF. The CDR3 DNA reads as TGTGCCAGCAGCCCGCAGCCGGCAGATACGCAGTATTTT. Full variable domain (outside the CDR3, taken from reference TRBV7-6 and TRBJ2-3): GAGVSQSPRYKVTKRGQDVALRCDPISGHVSLYWYRQALGQGPEFLTYFNYEAQQDKSGLPNDRFSAERPEGSISTLTIQRTEQRDSAMYRCASSPQPADTQYFGPGTRLTVL.

This clonotype was counted ten times or more. This rearrangement joins TRBV3-1 to TRBJ2-7; 8 nucleotides align to TRBD1. Trimming cost V 8 bases and J 2 bases; bases outside gene matches: 11. The CDR3 loop spans 15 amino acids. Germline values: CDR1 LGHDT, CDR2 YNNKEL (reference sequence). CDR3 sequence: CASAKGRTGTYEQYF. DNA of the CDR3: TGTGCCAGCGCCAAAGGTCGGACAGGGACCTACGAGCAGTACTTC.

This clonotype showed up many times. This rearrangement joins TRBV20-1 to TRBJ2-1; D is perhaps TRBD2 (6 bases). Trimming took 6 bases from V and 7 from J, leaving 19 bases between them. The germline gives CDR1 DFQATT, CDR2 SNEGSKA (reference sequence). This CDR3 region has 14 residues. CDR3 sequence: CSAGGMGSLNEQFF. CDR3 nucleotide sequence: TGCAGTGCGGGAGGAATGGGGAGTTTGAATGAGCAGTTCTTC.

In the case of this clonotype: The junction and the germline gene differ at one end; a read error may be behind it. The J gene is TRBJ2-6, the V gene TRBV19, with 8 nucleotides matching TRBD1. The germline gives CDR1 LNHDA, CDR2 SQIVND (reference sequence). This CDR3 is 14 amino acids long. The CDR3: CASRDRAGANALTF. In DNA form, the CDR3 reads TGTGCCAGTAGGGACAGGGCTGGGGCCAACGCCCTGACTTTC.

This clonotype was detected a few times. A read error is possible here, since a much larger clone lies one base away. The chain couples TRBV2 to TRBJ2-7; D assignment may be TRBD1 or TRBD2 (5 bases each). The germline gives CDR1 SNHLY, CDR2 FYNNEI. The CDR3 spans 13 residues. V lost 7 bases to trimming and J lost 3 bases, with 13 bases between them. The CDR3 is CASTRGADYEQYF. The CDR3 bases are TGTGCCAGCACGAGAGGGGCTGACTACGAGCAGTACTTC. Supplemented by reference TRBV2 and TRBJ2-7, the full variable domain reads EPEVTQTPSHQVTQMGQEVILRCVPISNHLYFYWYRQILGQKVEFLVSFYNNEISEKSEIFDDQFSVERPDGSNFTLKIRSTKLEDSAMYFCASTRGADYEQYFGPGTRLTVT.

To note about this clonotype: A read error is possible here, since a much larger clone lies one base away. V gene TRBV20-1 combines with J gene TRBJ2-3, with 7 positions matching TRBD2. Germline V lookup: CDR1 DFQATT, CDR2 SNEGSKA (reference sequence). This CDR3 is built from 15 residues. The J segment lost 4 bases and the V segment lost 3 bases, leaving 10 bases of the junction unmatched. The DNA for the CDR3 is TGCAGTGCTAGGAGGGCTAGCGGCTACGCAGATACGCAGTATTTT. Translation: CSARRASGYADTQYF.

The J gene is TRBJ1-2, the V gene TRBV5-1; D unclear. Germline V lookup: CDR1 SGHRS, CDR2 YFSETQ. V was cut by 0 bases and J by 2 bases, with 5 bases left in between. This CDR3 is built from 13 residues. The CDR3 DNA follows: TGCGCCAGCAGCTTGGACCCGAACTATGGCTACACCTTC. The encoded protein is CASSLDPNYGYTF.

For this clonotype: This may come from a read error, since a much larger clone is one base off. The V and J genes are TRBV19 and TRBJ1-5; 10 nucleotides match TRBD1. From germline, CDR1 is LNHDA and CDR2 SQIVND (reference sequence). CDR3 size: 18 residues. The J segment lost 2 bases and the V segment lost 7 bases, leaving 14 bases of the junction unmatched. The CDR3 loop reads CASNRRPQGTGGNQPQHF. The CDR3 DNA is TGTGCCAGTAATAGACGGCCGCAGGGGACAGGGGGCAATCAGCCCCAGCATTTT.

This clonotype was detected ten times or more. J is TRBJ2-2 and V is TRBV3-1, with a possible D match to TRBD2 (7 bases). Germline-derived CDR1 and CDR2 are LGHDT and YNNKEL (reference sequence). The CDR3 length is 14 residues. Trimming cost V 7 bases and J 2 bases, with 11 bases left between them. The CDR3 loop reads CASKGGGNTGELFF. DNA of the CDR3: TGTGCCAGCAAAGGGGGGGGCAACACCGGGGAGCTGTTTTTT.

Turning to this clonotype: A much bigger clone sits one base away, suggesting this may be a read error. The CDR3 ends on some other residue instead of the conserved phenylalanine or tryptophan, so this is likely a read error. The V call is TRBV11-2, the J call TRBJ1-2; weak D call: TRBD1 (6 bases). V dropped 1 base and J dropped 3 bases, with 6 bases sitting between them. The CDR3 is 13 residues long. The germline gives CDR1 SGHAT, CDR2 FQNNGV. The CDR3 DNA is TGTGCCAGCAGCTTAGGGACAGACTATGGCTACACCCTC. This codes for CASSLGTDYGYTL.

About this clonotype itself: A read error may explain this, as a much larger clone is one base away. This chain connects TRBV2 to TRBJ2-5; D possibly matches TRBD1 or TRBD2 (5 bases each). The CDR3 is made up of 13 amino acids. The germline CDR1 and CDR2 sequences are SNHLY and FYNNEI. In DNA form, the CDR3 reads TGTGCCAGCTCTCGGGGCGCCTTCGGGACCCGGTACTTC. Its protein product is CASSRGAFGTRYF.

The sample holds many counts of this clonotype. V gene TRBV7-8 combines with J gene TRBJ2-1; TRBD1 agrees at 7 bases. This CDR3 spans 15 amino acids. Germline-derived CDR1 and CDR2 are SGHVS and FQNEAQ. Trimming took 3 bases from V and 6 from J; bases not matched to a gene: 8. CDR3 nucleotides: TGTGCCAGCAGCTTCACCCACAGGGGCCTCAATGAGCAGTTCTTC. It encodes CASSFTHRGLNEQFF. Full variable domain (missing parts from reference TRBV7-8 and TRBJ2-1): GAGVSQSPRYKVAKRGQDVALRCDPISGHVSLFWYQQALGQGPEFLTYFQNEAQLDKSGLPSDRFFAERPEGSVSTLKIQRTQQEDSAVYLCASSFTHRGLNEQFFGPGTRLTVL.

The table lists this clonotype with many counts. V usage is TRBV18 and J usage is TRBJ2-1; 8 nucleotides align to TRBD2. There are 15 residues in the CDR3. The junction had 5 bases not matched to a gene; V was cut back by 3 bases and J by 4 bases. Germline V gives CDR1 KGHSH, CDR2 LQKENI. The CDR3 bases are TGTGCCAGCTCACCCTCAGCGGGGGCTTACAATGAGCAGTTCTTC. Translated: CASSPSAGAYNEQFF.

This clonotype was picked up many times. CDR3 DNA sequence: TGTGCCATCAGTGATGCAGGCAAGGGGGTTGGCTACACCTTC. This translates into CAISDAGKGVGYTF. The chain carries TRBV10-3 and TRBJ1-2; D might be TRBD1 (6 bases). The CDR3 is 14 amino acids. V dropped 3 bases and J dropped 7 bases, with 15 bases sitting between them. Per germline, CDR1 ENHRY and CDR2 SYGVKD.

This clonotype was observed at least ten times. V and J are TRBV19 and TRBJ1-5, with D hard to call. This CDR3 spans 14 amino acids. CDR1 is LNHDA, CDR2 SQIVND, per germline (reference sequence). V was cut by 3 bases and J by 2 bases, with 8 bases left in between. CDR3 sequence reads: CASSIFDGNQPQHF. The CDR3 region has the DNA TGTGCCAGTAGTATCTTCGACGGCAATCAGCCCCAGCATTTT. Looking up the rest from reference TRBV19 and TRBJ1-5 gives the full variable domain: DGGITQSPKYLFRKEGQNVTLSCEQNLNHDAMYWYRQDPGQGLRLIYYSQIVNDFQKGDIAEGYSVSREKKESFPLTVTSAQKNPTAFYLCASSIFDGNQPQHFGDGTRLSIL.